This paragraph reports one TCR beta chain. With 60 Vbeta and 13 Jbeta primers, the PCR was carried out. Profiling relied on immunoSEQ multiplex PCR, and the TCRdb table lists in-frame clones only, not all of them. The sample includes approximately 150,000 clones. This specimen comes from a study of cytomegalovirus exposure and HLA in healthy donors. The CDR3 covers 12 residues. V lost 4 bases to trimming and J lost 8 bases; unmatched junction nucleotides: 4. CDR1 SQVTM and CDR2 ANQGSEA come from the germline V gene. This sequence originates from a woman aged 40-49 years in good health and CMV-seronegative. This rearrangement joins TRBV29-1 to TRBJ2-1; 8 nucleotides agree with TRBD1. The sample taken for sequencing was PBMCs. The CDR3 DNA sequence: TGCAGCGTTGTGGGGACAGGAGATGAGCAGTTCTTC. It translates to CSVVGTGDEQFF.